Listed here is a single T cell receptor (beta chain). The antigen remains unidentified. The PCR had 60 Vbeta and 13 Jbeta primers. Assay used: immunoSEQ multiplex PCR; TCRdb lists only in-frame clones, some missing. The sample records approximately 100,000 clones, approximately 76% being singletons. V gave up 3 bases and J gave up 10 bases; unmatched junction bases: 13. Looked up from germline, CDR1 is SEHNR and CDR2 is FQNEAQ (reference sequence). This CDR3 spans 15 amino acids. This sample is drawn from a study of cytomegalovirus exposure and HLA in healthy donors. Healthy bone marrow donors made up the cohort. Whole-study results and caveats: Analysis performed later showed TCR beta chains linked to HLA being more clonally expanded than equally common others.

The chain joins TRBV7-9 to TRBJ2-7, with TRBD1 identical over 9 bases. The TCR comes from a woman between 18 and 29 years old in good health and CMV-seropositive. The sequencing sample was made of PBMCs. CDR3 residues: CASSLGQGITLVQYF. CDR3 coding DNA: TGTGCCAGCAGCTTGGGACAGGGCATCACTCTCGTTCAGTACTTC.